This section outlines one T cell receptor beta chain sequence together with its context. The data are from a study of shared T cell receptors in the human thymus. This table comes from immunoSEQ multiplex PCR, and its TCRdb copy is limited to in-frame clones, with some not included. The sample holds about 610,000 clones, approximately 88% seen once. Germline CDR1 is MDHEN and CDR2 is SYDVKM. V was clipped by 3 bases and J by 6 bases, with 8 bases between them. This CDR3 has 12 amino acids. This sample also appeared in a second study, on human thymus T cells. That publication notes: Resections obtained during corrective heart surgery supplied the thymus tissue. An apparent bias in V and J gene usage was seen in thymic and blood repertoires.

The V gene is TRBV28, the J gene TRBJ2-5; D is undetermined. The sample was thymocytes. The sequence was collected from a boy younger than two with a congenital heart defect. The DNA of the CDR3 is TGTGCCAGCAGTTTGCCGAAGCAGACCCAGTACTTC. It encodes CASSLPKQTQYF.